This entry describes one T cell receptor (beta chain). Its antigen remains undetermined. No per-base quality is available; no much larger clone lies one base away. Trimming costs V 5 bases and J 3 bases, and their ends lie 14 bases apart. In the germline V gene, CDR1 corresponds to SGHRS and CDR2 to YFSETQ. The CDR3 has 15 amino acids, counting the end cysteine and phenylalanine. Only the CDR3 DNA is retained, 45 bases long and in frame from the first base. Libraries were constructed by 5' RACE. Sequencing relied on an Illumina HiSeq 2500. A second PCR of about 6 to 11 cycles was performed with a sample-barcoded 5' primer and a J-beta primer mix. A template-switch 5' adaptor carrying 12 random nucleotides introduced a unique molecular identifier onto each TCR beta cDNA molecule. At least 2.5 million CDR3-containing paired-end reads were obtained from each sample. First-strand cDNA synthesis was performed from all RNA using the Mint cDNA synthesis kit, with priming by a TRBC-specific oligonucleotide. After uracil-DNA glycosylase treatment, a first 18-cycle PCR used universal primers M1SS and BC2_uni_R on all cDNA. Regarding the original processing steps: For normalization, 1 million high-quality reads were randomly selected from each sample, with every read carrying a distinct molecular identifier. Reads sharing molecular identifiers were discarded rather than binned into consensus sequences. MiTCR, run with a Q25 quality threshold and the strictest error-elimination algorithm, handled CDR3 identification, clonotype clustering and error correction. Lower-bound total TCR beta diversity was estimated with a nonparametric unseen species model using Euler transformation. TCRdb handled the public reads itself, with Q25 trimming in fastp and clone calling in MiXCR, and kept productive beta chains. Rows with one shared CDR3 protein collapse into an entry with the most common genes and DNA. The V and J calls and clone size are TCRdb's, not the authors'. This sample comprises approximately 960,000 distinct CDR3 sequences, 25% to 35% of them detected only once. The top ten clones comprise about 9.4% of the sample.

This entry comes from a study of blood T cells in healthy people across ages (dated by TCRdb to 2015 to 2017). Turning to the overall study: Template switching captured roughly one uniquely barcoded TCR beta cDNA molecule per two T cells in model experiments. Using the same blood draw, the study looked at two additional independent replicas of 1 million unique cDNA reads for two donors, one aged 18 to 30 and the other aged 80 or older. Four age groups were formed from the donors: young (average about 17 years), middle-aged (approximately 41), aged (approximately 60) and long-lived (about 80). Using deep sequencing normalized with unique cDNA molecular identifiers, the study measured how TCR beta repertoire diversity changes with age. The full study reports these points: Because the CMV infection status of the donors was unknown, age-related changes in expanded clonotypes may potentially have been confounded. As age increased, observed TCR beta diversity per million T cells dropped in a roughly linear way, and a significant reduction was already evident by age 40. The long-lived group showed more naive CD4+ T cells, fewer expanded clones and increased TCR diversity than the aged group, suggesting age selection. A strong correlation was found between observed TCR beta diversity and the percentage of naive T cells measured by flow cytometry. Estimates of total diversity based on one million sequenced T cells were considered lower bounds and underestimates. Since profiling was done on bulk unsorted PBMCs, naive and antigen-experienced compartments could not be conclusively compared.

Systemically healthy Caucasian individuals from Russia, 39 in total and aged roughly 6 to 100 years, were included as donors. Each donor gave around 9.9 milliliters of peripheral blood, collected into EDTA-treated Vacutainer tubes. Ficoll-Paque density-gradient centrifugation was used to isolate PBMCs, with at least 6.5 million per sample. Total RNA, at least 6 micrograms per sample, was extracted from PBMCs with Trizol reagent. For every donor, flow cytometry on a PBMC aliquot measured the percentage of naive CD45RAhigh/CD27high T cells. The same specimen was also included in a second study, on T cells of mothers and their children. That second publication adds: The donors were nine systemically healthy Caucasian individuals, made up of three mothers and their six children. cDNA synthesis used all of the extracted RNA, with 1.5 ug of RNA in each 15 ul reaction. In the second PCR, the M1S primer added sample barcodes and 2-4 random nucleotides. Over 8.5 million TCR beta CDR3 reads were obtained for each mother, and about 3 million reads were obtained for each child. Thymic selection similarly shapes TCR recombination output in related and unrelated pairs, with minor effect from inherited differences. Normalized repertoire overlap was always found to be slightly, but never significantly, higher in related mother-child pairs than in unrelated mother-child pairs. Persistent microchimeric T cell clones were not detected, at a sensitivity of around 99 clones per million clonotypes. To look for features that set related mother-child pairs apart from unrelated individuals, the researchers ran deep NGS to compare the TCR beta repertoires of mothers and children. Mothers averaged approximately 41 +/- 4 years of age and children averaged around 11 +/- 4 years. Libraries were sequenced on Illumina HiSeq 2000 with 100+100 nt paired-end reads after adapter ligation with NEBNext reagents. To avoid cross-contamination, the mother libraries and the child libraries were prepared a month apart and sequenced in separate runs. Between about 500,000 and 2,100,000 distinct TCR beta clonotypes were identified per donor. Naive TCR beta clonotypes were estimated from low-frequency clonotypes matched to each donor's FACS-determined naive share, without sorting.

The sequence links TRBV5-1 to TRBJ1-4, with TRBD1 tentatively as D gene (6 bases match). The sequenced sample was blood. The source is a woman aged 40 to 55 in good health. The CDR3 has the sequence CASRKGGSANEKLFF. The bases read TGCGCCAGCAGAAAGGGGGGGTCAGCTAATGAAAAACTGTTTTTT.